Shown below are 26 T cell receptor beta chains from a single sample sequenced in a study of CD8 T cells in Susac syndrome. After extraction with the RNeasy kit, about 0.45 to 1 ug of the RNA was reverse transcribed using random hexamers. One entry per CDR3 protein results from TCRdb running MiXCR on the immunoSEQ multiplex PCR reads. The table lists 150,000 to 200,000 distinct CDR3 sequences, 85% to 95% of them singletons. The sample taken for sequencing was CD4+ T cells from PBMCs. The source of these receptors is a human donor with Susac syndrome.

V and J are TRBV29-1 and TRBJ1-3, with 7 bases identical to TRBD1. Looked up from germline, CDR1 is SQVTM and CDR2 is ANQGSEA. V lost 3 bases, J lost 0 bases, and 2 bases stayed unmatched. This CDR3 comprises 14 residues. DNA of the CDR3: TGCAGCGTTGATGGGGACAGCTCTGGAAACACCATATATTTT. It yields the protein CSVDGDSSGNTIYF.

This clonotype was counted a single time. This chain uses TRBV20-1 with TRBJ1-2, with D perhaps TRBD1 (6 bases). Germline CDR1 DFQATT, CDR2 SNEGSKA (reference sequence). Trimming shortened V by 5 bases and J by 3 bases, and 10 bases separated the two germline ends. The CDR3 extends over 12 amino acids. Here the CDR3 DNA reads TGCAGTGCTGTATCAGGGGACTATGGCTACACCTTC. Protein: CSAVSGDYGYTF.

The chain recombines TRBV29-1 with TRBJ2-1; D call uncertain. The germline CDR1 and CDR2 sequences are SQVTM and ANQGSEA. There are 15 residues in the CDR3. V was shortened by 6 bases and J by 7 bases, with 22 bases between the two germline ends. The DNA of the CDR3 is TGCAGCGTCAACCCTCCCCAGTCCTCTCGGAATGAGCAGTTCTTC. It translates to CSVNPPQSSRNEQFF.

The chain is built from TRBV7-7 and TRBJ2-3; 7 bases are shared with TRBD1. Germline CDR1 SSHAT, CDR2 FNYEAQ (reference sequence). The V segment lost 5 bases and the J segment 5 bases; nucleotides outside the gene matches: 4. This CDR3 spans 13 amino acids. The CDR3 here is CASSARDRDTQYF. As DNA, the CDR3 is TGTGCCAGCAGCGCCCGGGACAGAGATACGCAGTATTTT. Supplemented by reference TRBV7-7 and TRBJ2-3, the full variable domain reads GAGVSQSPRYKVTKRGQDVTLRCDPISSHATLYWYQQALGQGPEFLTYFNYEAQPDKSGLPSDRFSAERPEGSISTLTIQRTEQRDSAMYRCASSARDRDTQYFGPGTRLTVL.

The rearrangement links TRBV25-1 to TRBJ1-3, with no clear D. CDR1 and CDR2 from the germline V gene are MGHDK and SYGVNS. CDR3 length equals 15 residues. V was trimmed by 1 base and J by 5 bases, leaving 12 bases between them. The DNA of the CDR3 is TGTGCCAGCAGTGAATGGAAAGTAACTAGAAACACCATATATTTT. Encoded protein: CASSEWKVTRNTIYF.

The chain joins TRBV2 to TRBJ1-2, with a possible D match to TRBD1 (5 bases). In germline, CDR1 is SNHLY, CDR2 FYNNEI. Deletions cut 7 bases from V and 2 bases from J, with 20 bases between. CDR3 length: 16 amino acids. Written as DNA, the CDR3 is TGTGCCAGCAACCTTTCCCCCAGGGTAGGGAACTATGGCTACACCTTC. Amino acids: CASNLSPRVGNYGYTF.

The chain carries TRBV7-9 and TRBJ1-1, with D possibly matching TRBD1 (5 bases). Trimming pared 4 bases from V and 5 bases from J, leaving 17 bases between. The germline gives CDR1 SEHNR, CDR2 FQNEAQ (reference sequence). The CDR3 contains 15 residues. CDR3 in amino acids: CASSSLTKEGTEAFF. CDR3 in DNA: TGTGCCAGCAGCTCGCTGACTAAAGAGGGGACTGAAGCTTTCTTT. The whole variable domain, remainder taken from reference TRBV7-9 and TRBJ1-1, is DTGVSQNPRHKITKRGQNVTFRCDPISEHNRLYWYRQTLGQGPEFLTYFQNEAQLEKSRLLSDRFSAERPKGSFSTLEIQRTEQGDSAMYLCASSSLTKEGTEAFFGQGTRLTVV.

Here the CDR3 DNA reads TGTGCCAGCAGTATAACAGGGGGTCAGCCCCAGCATTTT. Translated: CASSITGGQPQHF. This chain joins TRBV2 and TRBJ1-5; TRBD1 matches at 8 bases. Looked up from germline, CDR1 is SNHLY and CDR2 is FYNNEI. V dropped 5 bases and J dropped 6; count of bases not matched to a gene: 3. The CDR3 has 13 residues.

The CDR3 DNA follows: TGTGCCAGCAGCGTATTCTCAGGGAGCTCCTATAATTCACCCCTCCACTTT. Its protein product is CASSVFSGSSYNSPLHF. This chain connects TRBV9 to TRBJ1-6; tentatively, D is TRBD1 (5 bases). The CDR3 length is 17 residues. Germline assignment: CDR1 SGDLS and CDR2 YYNGEE. Trimming cost V 1 base and J 0 bases, with 11 bases left between them. The full variable domain, completed using reference TRBV9 and TRBJ1-6, is DSGVTQTPKHLITATGQRVTLRCSPRSGDLSVYWYQQSLDQGLQFLIQYYNGEERAKGNILERFSAQQFPDLHSELNLSSLELGDSALYFCASSVFSGSSYNSPLHFGNGTRLTVT.

CDR3: CASSFGGDSSYNEQFF. The CDR3 bases are TGTGCCAGCAGCTTTGGAGGAGACAGCTCCTACAATGAGCAGTTCTTC. The V gene is TRBV5-4, the J gene TRBJ2-1; D possibly uses TRBD1 or TRBD2 (5 bases each). Trimming removed 2 bases from V and 0 bases from J, with 12 bases in between. Germline values: CDR1 SGHNT, CDR2 YYREEE (reference sequence). This CDR3 is 16 amino acids long.

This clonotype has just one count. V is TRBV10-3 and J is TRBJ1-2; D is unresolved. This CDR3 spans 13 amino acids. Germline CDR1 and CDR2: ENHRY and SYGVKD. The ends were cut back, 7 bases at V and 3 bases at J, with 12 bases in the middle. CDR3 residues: CAITRSRDYGYTF. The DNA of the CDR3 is TGTGCCATCACGAGGTCGAGGGACTATGGCTACACCTTC.

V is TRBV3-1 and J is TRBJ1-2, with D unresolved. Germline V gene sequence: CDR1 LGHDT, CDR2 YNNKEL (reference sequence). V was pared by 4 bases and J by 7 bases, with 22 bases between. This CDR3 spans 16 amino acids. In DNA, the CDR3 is TGTGCCAGCAGCCCCCCGGGAGGGCCGACTCTATTTGGCTACACCTTC. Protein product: CASSPPGGPTLFGYTF.

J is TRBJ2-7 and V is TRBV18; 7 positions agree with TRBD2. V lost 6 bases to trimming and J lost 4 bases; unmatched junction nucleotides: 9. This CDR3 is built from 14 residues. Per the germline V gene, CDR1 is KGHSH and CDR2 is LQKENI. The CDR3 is CASSLEPGGYEQYF. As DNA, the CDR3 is TGTGCCAGCTCGCTAGAGCCGGGGGGATACGAGCAGTACTTC.

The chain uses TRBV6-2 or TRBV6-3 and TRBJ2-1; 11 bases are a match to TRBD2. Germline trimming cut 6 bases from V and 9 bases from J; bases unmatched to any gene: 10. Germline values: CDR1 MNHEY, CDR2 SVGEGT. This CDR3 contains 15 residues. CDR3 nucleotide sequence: TGTGCCAGCAGCCGACTAGCGGGGCGCGGAAGTGAGCAGTTCTTC. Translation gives CASSRLAGRGSEQFF.

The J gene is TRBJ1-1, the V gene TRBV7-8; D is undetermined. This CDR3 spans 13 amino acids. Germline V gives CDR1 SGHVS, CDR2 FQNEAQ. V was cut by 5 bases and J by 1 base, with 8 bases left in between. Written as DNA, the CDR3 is TGTGCCAGCAGCATGGACGGGAACACTGAAGCTTTCTTT. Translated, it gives CASSMDGNTEAFF.

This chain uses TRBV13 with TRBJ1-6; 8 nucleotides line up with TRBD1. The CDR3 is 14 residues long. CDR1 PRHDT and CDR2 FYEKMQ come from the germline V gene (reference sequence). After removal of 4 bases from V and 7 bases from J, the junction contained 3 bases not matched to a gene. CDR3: CASSSTGVNSPLHF. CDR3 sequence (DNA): TGTGCCAGCAGCTCGACAGGGGTCAATTCACCCCTCCACTTT.

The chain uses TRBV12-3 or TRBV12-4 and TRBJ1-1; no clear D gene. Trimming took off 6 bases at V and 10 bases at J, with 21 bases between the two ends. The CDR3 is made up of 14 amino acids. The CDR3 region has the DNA TGTGCCAGCAGCCTCAGTGCCCGGCAGCAAGTAGCTTTCTTT. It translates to CASSLSARQQVAFF.

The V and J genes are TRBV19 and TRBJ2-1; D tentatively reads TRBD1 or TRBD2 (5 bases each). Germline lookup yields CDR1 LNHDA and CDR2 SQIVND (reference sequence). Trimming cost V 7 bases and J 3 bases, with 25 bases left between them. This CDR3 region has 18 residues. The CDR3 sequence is CASTYSKPGTRNYNEQFF. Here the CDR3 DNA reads TGTGCCAGTACCTATAGTAAGCCCGGGACGCGAAACTACAATGAGCAGTTCTTC. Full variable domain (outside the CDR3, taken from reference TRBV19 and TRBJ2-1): DGGITQSPKYLFRKEGQNVTLSCEQNLNHDAMYWYRQDPGQGLRLIYYSQIVNDFQKGDIAEGYSVSREKKESFPLTVTSAQKNPTAFYLCASTYSKPGTRNYNEQFFGPGTRLTVL.

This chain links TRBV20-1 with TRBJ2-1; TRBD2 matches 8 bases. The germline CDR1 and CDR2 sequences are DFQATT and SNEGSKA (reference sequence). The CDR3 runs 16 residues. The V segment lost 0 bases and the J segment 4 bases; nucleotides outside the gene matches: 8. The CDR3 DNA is TGCAGTGCTAGAGATAATACGCCTAGCGGGTACAATGAGCAGTTCTTC. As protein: CSARDNTPSGYNEQFF.

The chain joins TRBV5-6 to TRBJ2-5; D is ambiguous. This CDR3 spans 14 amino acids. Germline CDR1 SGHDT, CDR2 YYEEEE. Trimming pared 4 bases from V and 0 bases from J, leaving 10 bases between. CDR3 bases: TGTGCCAGCAGCGCTACACGGAACCAAGAGACCCAGTACTTC. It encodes CASSATRNQETQYF.

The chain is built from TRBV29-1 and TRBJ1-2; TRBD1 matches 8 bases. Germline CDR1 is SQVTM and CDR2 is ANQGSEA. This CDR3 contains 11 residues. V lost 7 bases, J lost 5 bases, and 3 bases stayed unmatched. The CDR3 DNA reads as TGCAGCGCAGGGACAGGTTATGGCTACACCTTC. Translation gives CSAGTGYGYTF.

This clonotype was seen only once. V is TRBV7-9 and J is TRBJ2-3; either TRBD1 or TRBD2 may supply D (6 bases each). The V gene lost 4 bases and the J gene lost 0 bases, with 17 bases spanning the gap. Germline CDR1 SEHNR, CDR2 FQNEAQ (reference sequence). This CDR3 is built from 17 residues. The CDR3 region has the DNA TGTGCCAGCAGCTCCCCCATAGGGGGGCAGAGCACAGATACGCAGTATTTT. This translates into CASSSPIGGQSTDTQYF.

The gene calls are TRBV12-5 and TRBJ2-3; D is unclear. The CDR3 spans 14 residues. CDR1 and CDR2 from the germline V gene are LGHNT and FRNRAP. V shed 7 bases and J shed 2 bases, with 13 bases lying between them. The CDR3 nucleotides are TGTGCTAGTGAGAAAGCCCTCTCCACAGATACGCAGTATTTT. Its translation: CASEKALSTDTQYF.

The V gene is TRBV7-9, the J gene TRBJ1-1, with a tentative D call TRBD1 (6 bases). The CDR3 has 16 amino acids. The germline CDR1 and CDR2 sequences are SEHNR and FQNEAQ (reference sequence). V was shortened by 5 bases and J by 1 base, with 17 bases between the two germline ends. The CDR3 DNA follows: TGTGCCAGCAGCCGAACGGGGCAGGGGAAGAACACTGAAGCTTTCTTT. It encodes CASSRTGQGKNTEAFF.

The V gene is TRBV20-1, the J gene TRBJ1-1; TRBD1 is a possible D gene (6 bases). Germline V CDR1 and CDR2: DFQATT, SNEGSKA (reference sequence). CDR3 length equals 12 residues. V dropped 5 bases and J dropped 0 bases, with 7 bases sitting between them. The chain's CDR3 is CSAGQLNTEAFF. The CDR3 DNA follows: TGCAGTGCTGGACAGTTGAACACTGAAGCTTTCTTT.

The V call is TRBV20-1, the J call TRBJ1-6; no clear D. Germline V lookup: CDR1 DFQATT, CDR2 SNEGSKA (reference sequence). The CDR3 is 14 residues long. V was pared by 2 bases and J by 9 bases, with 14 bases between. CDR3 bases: TGCAGTGCTAGACGGTCAGATGGAGGTTCACCCCTCCACTTT. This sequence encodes CSARRSDGGSPLHF.